Following are 9 T cell receptor beta chains from one sample sequenced in a study of OX40 agonist ivuxolimab in advanced cancers. Generated by immunoSEQ multiplex PCR, the TCRdb table keeps only in-frame clones and is missing some. The table includes nearly 25,000 clones, almost 80% detected once. This sample comprised CD4+ or CD8+ T cells sorted from blood, obtained in a trial of the OX40 agonist ivuxolimab. The receptors stem from an adult with an advanced solid tumor such as melanoma, head and neck, liver or kidney cancer.

The chain recombines TRBV2 with TRBJ1-1, with D perhaps TRBD1 (6 bases). This CDR3 comprises 16 residues. Germline CDR1 is SNHLY and CDR2 is FYNNEI. V gave up 2 bases and J gave up 3 bases, with 16 bases separating them. CDR3 coding DNA: TGTGCCAGCAGTGAACCCCTGGGGGGGGCGTACACTGAAGCTTTCTTT. Translating it yields CASSEPLGGAYTEAFF.

This clone was found once. The chain couples TRBV7-9 to TRBJ2-2, with D perhaps matching TRBD1 (5 bases). The CDR3 totals 17 residues. Germline assignment: CDR1 SEHNR and CDR2 FQNEAQ (reference sequence). V was clipped by 4 bases and J by 3 bases, with 18 bases between them. DNA of the CDR3: TGTGCCAGCAGCTCGTCGAACCCTGGGGCGGACACCGGGGAGCTGTTTTTT. Translation: CASSSSNPGADTGELFF.

The chain recombines TRBV18 with TRBJ1-3; D not resolved. Trimming cost V 3 bases and J 1 base, with 7 bases left between them. CDR1 is KGHSH and CDR2 is LQKENI in the germline V gene. The CDR3 extends over 14 amino acids. The CDR3 sequence is CASSPDRSGNTIYF. For the CDR3, the DNA is TGTGCCAGCTCACCGGACCGTTCTGGAAACACCATATATTTT.

The chain recombines TRBV6-6 with TRBJ2-7; D is uncertain. Germline V gene sequence: CDR1 MNHNY, CDR2 SVGAGI (reference sequence). The germline V and J ends were trimmed by 3 bases and 7 bases, with 10 bases remaining between them. The CDR3 has 12 residues. The DNA for the CDR3 is TGTGCCAGCAGTTATGAAGGGCAGGAGCAGTACTTC. Translated: CASSYEGQEQYF.

In this sample, this clone turned up a few times. The chain is built from TRBV5-6 and TRBJ2-1, with a tentative D call TRBD1 (6 bases). Germline CDR1 reads SGHDT; CDR2 reads YYEEEE. This CDR3 has 15 residues. Trimming shortened V by 4 bases and J by 5 bases, and 16 bases separated the two germline ends. The CDR3, as DNA: TGTGCCAGCAGCCGGACGGGGACACTACACAATGAGCAGTTCTTC. As protein: CASSRTGTLHNEQFF.

This chain joins TRBV11-3 and TRBJ2-3; D not certain. The CDR3 totals 14 residues. V dropped 3 bases and J dropped 0 bases, with 7 bases sitting between them. Germline lookup yields CDR1 SGHNT and CDR2 YENEEA. The CDR3 sequence: CASSLTSSTDTQYF. The CDR3 nucleotides are TGTGCCAGCAGCTTGACTTCTAGCACAGATACGCAGTATTTT.

V gene TRBV7-6 combines with J gene TRBJ2-5, with a tentative D call TRBD2 (5 bases). The V gene's germline CDR1 is SGHVS and CDR2 FNYEAQ. Trimming shortened V by 3 bases and J by 4 bases, and 12 bases separated the two germline ends. The CDR3 extends over 14 amino acids. The CDR3 sequence is CASSFLASGETQYF. CDR3 nucleotides: TGTGCCAGCAGCTTCCTAGCTTCCGGAGAGACCCAGTACTTC. Full variable domain (missing parts from reference TRBV7-6 and TRBJ2-5): GAGVSQSPRYKVTKRGQDVALRCDPISGHVSLYWYRQALGQGPEFLTYFNYEAQQDKSGLPNDRFSAERPEGSISTLTIQRTEQRDSAMYRCASSFLASGETQYFGPGTRLLVL.

This chain links TRBV27 with TRBJ2-7; D might be TRBD1 (6 bases). The CDR3 totals 13 residues. V lost 6 bases and J 0 bases, leaving 9 bases between the germline ends. The germline gives CDR1 MNHEY, CDR2 SMNVEV (reference sequence). In DNA form, the CDR3 reads TGTGCCAGCAGCATGGACAGCTCCTACGAGCAGTACTTC. Protein sequence: CASSMDSSYEQYF.

This rearrangement joins TRBV9 to TRBJ2-1; D might be TRBD2 (6 bases). The germline V gene encodes CDR1 SGDLS and CDR2 YYNGEE. V lost 4 bases to trimming and J lost 0 bases, with 14 bases between them. The CDR3 sequence is 16 residues long. CDR3 sequence: CASSLRSGSSYNEQFF. CDR3 nucleotide sequence: TGTGCCAGCAGCCTACGTAGCGGTAGCTCCTACAATGAGCAGTTCTTC.